Sequencing of this TCR beta chain was carried out in a study of cytomegalovirus exposure and HLA in healthy donors. General study results and limits: Some V segments, including TRBV6-2 and TRBV6-3, were excluded as indistinguishable. Across all donors, roughly uniform sequencing depth was an assumption of the presence/absence analyses. Most subjects had HLA-A and HLA-B alleles reportedly predicted accurately by TCR beta sequences. While the bulk of TCR sequences proved rare, some public TCRs turned up in many donors.

The germline V and J ends were trimmed by 0 bases and 0 bases, with 14 bases remaining between them. Germline V gene lookup returns CDR1 MGHRA and CDR2 YSYEKL. The length of the CDR3 is 18 residues. Vbeta (60) and Jbeta (13) primers were used in the PCR. TCRdb's table, derived via immunoSEQ multiplex PCR, lists solely in-frame clones and lacks some. The top ten hold more than 1.3% of the sample, which has fewer than 200,000 clones, more than 70% seen once. As for this clone: The antigen is unknown.

The TCR was taken from a girl under 18 in good health and CMV-seronegative. The chain employs TRBV4-1 and TRBJ2-2; a weak D match, TRBD2 (5 bases). Input material: PBMCs. The chain's CDR3 is CASSQDGPAAANTGELFF. Here the CDR3 DNA reads TGCGCCAGCAGCCAAGATGGTCCAGCGGCGGCGAACACCGGGGAGCTGTTTTTT.